Below, 5 T cell receptor beta chains from the same sample are listed, as sequenced in a study of early T cells in non-severe SARS-CoV-2 infection. Via MiXCR, TCRdb re-called the 5' RACE reads, giving one row per CDR3 protein. The sample shows about 110,000 distinct CDR3 sequences, 12% of them seen only once. The sequencing input was whole blood. The receptors shown here come from an adult who was a healthcare worker with PCR-confirmed SARS-CoV-2 infection or an uninfected control (not recorded which).

This clonotype was observed a few times. The V and J genes are TRBV28 and TRBJ1-4; D remains ambiguous. The germline V and J ends were trimmed by 7 bases and 11 bases, with 11 bases remaining between them. The CDR3 length is 11 residues. The V gene's germline CDR1 is MDHEN and CDR2 SYDVKM. CDR3 loop: CASTNLRKLFF. The CDR3 region has the DNA TGTGCCAGCACCAATCTGAGGAAACTGTTTTTT.

The rearrangement joins TRBV5-1 to TRBJ1-5; tentatively, D is TRBD1 (5 bases). V was pared by 4 bases and J by 2 bases, with 13 bases between. Germline CDR1 and CDR2: SGHRS and YFSETQ. This CDR3 is built from 15 residues. The CDR3 DNA is TGCGCCAGCAGCCCGGAGGGAGGGGGCAATCAGCCCCAGCATTTT. Translated: CASSPEGGGNQPQHF.

This clonotype was found a few times. The chain links TRBV11-3 to TRBJ2-1; 8 bases agree with TRBD1. The CDR3 runs 12 residues. The V gene's germline CDR1 is SGHNT and CDR2 YENEEA. Trimming took 4 bases from V and 11 from J; bases not matched to a gene: 4. The chain's CDR3 is CASSSRDRQQFF. In DNA form, the CDR3 reads TGTGCCAGCAGCTCCCGGGACAGGCAGCAGTTCTTC.

A word on this clonotype: At one end the junction does not follow the germline gene, possibly because of a read error. The V and J genes are TRBV18 and TRBJ1-1, with 11 nucleotides matching TRBD1. The CDR3 length is 16 residues. The germline gives CDR1 KGHSH, CDR2 LQKENI. As DNA, the CDR3 is TGTGTCAGCTCCCGTCGAGCCAGGACAGGGGGCGAGGAAGCTTTCTTT. The encoded protein is CVSSRRARTGGEEAFF. Together with reference TRBV18 and TRBJ1-1, the CDR3 gives the full variable domain: NAGVMQNPRHLVRRRGQEARLRCSPMKGHSHVYWYRQLPEEGLKFMVYLQKENIIDESGMPKERFSAEFPKEGPSILRIQQVVRGDSAAYFCVSSRRARTGGEEAFFGQGTRLTVV.

This chain links TRBV7-3 with TRBJ1-5; TRBD1 is a possible D gene (6 bases). Per the germline V gene, CDR1 is SGHTA and CDR2 is FQGTGA. The V and J ends lost 5 bases and 4 bases respectively, with 18 bases between them. The CDR3 sequence is 16 residues long. Here the CDR3 DNA reads TGTGCCAGCAGCCCCGGCCCGAAGGGGGTAAATCAGCCCCAGCATTTT. Amino acids: CASSPGPKGVNQPQHF.